The T cell receptor (beta chain) under discussion was sequenced for a study of shared clonotypes between healthy human individuals (dated by TCRdb to about 2020). For context, the study as a whole: Three men and two women, aged 18 to 49 years, made up the cohort. To estimate repertoire size and how much clonotypes are shared between individuals, the study performed deep sequencing of blood TCR repertoires from five healthy adults. Between about 0.8 and 9.5 billion PBMCs per donor were obtained by leukapheresis. For each donor, CD4 naive and CD4 memory were each given three plates, CD8 naive was given two plates, and CD8 memory was given one plate. To increase sequencing depth and limit assay-specific biases, TCR repertoire library preparation and sequencing were carried out by different laboratories using diverse techniques. What the study reported, not specific to this receptor: Naive subsets generally had larger estimated clonotype richness than memory subsets. Pairwise subsampling led to the expectation that sequencing depth would affect the degree of clonotype sharing among donors. The genetic and exposure-history diversity represented was limited by the small number of donors. Even with the large sequencing depth, rarefaction of the sorted-subset datasets indicated that sequencing was incomplete. About 5% of naive CD4, roughly 3.6% of naive CD8, 2% to 2.5% of memory CD4, and 0.4% of memory CD8 clonotypes were shared across several donors. Compared with non-shared clonotypes, the clonotypes found in all four sorted-subset donors had higher generation probabilities. Only blood was sampled, and tissue TCR repertoires likely differ from those in blood.

A remark on this clone: Its antigen is currently not known. Within one base of it there is no much larger clone, and no base qualities were kept.

The CDR3 spans 16 residues, from the cysteine through the phenylalanine. Of the read, only the CDR3 DNA is kept; its 48 bases are in frame from base 1. V is reduced by 4 bases and J by 5 bases, leaving a spacing of 22 bases between them. According to the germline V gene, CDR1 reads SGHRS and CDR2 reads YFSETQ. Using the deep immunoSEQ assay, multiplex PCR amplified TCR CDR3 regions from genomic DNA. Genomic DNA extracted from each cell subset was distributed evenly over all wells of several immunoSEQ 96-well plates, and each plate served as one replicate. For sorted subsets, around 200 ng genomic DNA, equal to about 30,000 T cell genomes, was loaded into each replicate PCR. Purified libraries were measured with a Qubit 3.0 fluorometer, size-checked on a Bioanalyzer 2100, and measured again with the KAPA Library Quantification kit. Every immunoSEQ 96-well plate was sequenced on a separate single-read 150-cycle Illumina NextSeq 550 flow cell. In the paper's pipeline: Because only junctional sequences without quality scores were contained in the immunoSEQ output, filtering matching that applied to full-length reads could not be performed. Sequences were annotated with PyIR, a Python wrapper for IgBLAST v1.9, and V/J genes and CDR3 were assigned using IMGT germline references. Reads were filtered out if the reads had weak V/J assignments (E-value above 1e-6), no CDR3, stop codons, out-of-frame junctions, or ambiguous translated residues. A V3J clonotype was defined by an identical inferred V gene, J gene, and CDR3 amino acid sequence. Percentage overlap between repertoires was calculated by dividing the number of shared unique clonotypes by the size of the smaller repertoire. RTK rarefaction, the Chao1 estimator, and Recon v2.1 estimates of unobserved clonotypes were used to assess repertoire richness. Generation probabilities for all TCRbeta clonotypes obtained by the gDNA method from a few donors were computed using OLGA. TCRdb's version of the immuneACCESS table is confined to in-frame rearrangements and falls short of the full clone set. An unresolved V gene accounts for under half of the shortfall where checked; the remainder is of unknown origin. V and J calls and clone size come straight from that table; D and trimming were deduced from the DNA. The sample yields around 1.6 million clones; 95% to 99% were counted once. The ten largest clones add up to 0.4% to 0.45% of the sample.

The donors were healthy, HIV-negative adults with no recently reported acute infections or vaccinations. Every donor was a Caucasian adult living in Nashville, Tennessee, USA. Magnetic negative selection was used to enrich CD4+ T cells, after which naive cells were positively selected on CD45RA and the negative fraction became the memory subset. After blood collection by leukapheresis, PBMCs were isolated using Ficoll-Histopaque density gradient centrifugation and then cryopreserved in the vapor phase of liquid nitrogen. Analytical flow cytometry was used to check the purity and quantity of every magnetically sorted T cell population. From each sorted fraction, genomic DNA was isolated and quantified by UV absorbance on a Nanodrop 2000c.

The chain is encoded by TRBV5-1 joined to TRBJ2-7; tentative D gene TRBD1, with 6 bases matching. This clonotype was obtained from a man aged 25-45 years in good health. The sequenced sample consisted of naive CD4+ T cells sorted from blood. Sample cell subset or site, as interpreted from the label and publication: CD45RA+ positively selected. The DNA sequence is TGCGCCAGCAGCGAACAGGGTCACTCTCTTGGGGACGAGCAGTACTTC. Its coded protein is CASSEQGHSLGDEQYF.